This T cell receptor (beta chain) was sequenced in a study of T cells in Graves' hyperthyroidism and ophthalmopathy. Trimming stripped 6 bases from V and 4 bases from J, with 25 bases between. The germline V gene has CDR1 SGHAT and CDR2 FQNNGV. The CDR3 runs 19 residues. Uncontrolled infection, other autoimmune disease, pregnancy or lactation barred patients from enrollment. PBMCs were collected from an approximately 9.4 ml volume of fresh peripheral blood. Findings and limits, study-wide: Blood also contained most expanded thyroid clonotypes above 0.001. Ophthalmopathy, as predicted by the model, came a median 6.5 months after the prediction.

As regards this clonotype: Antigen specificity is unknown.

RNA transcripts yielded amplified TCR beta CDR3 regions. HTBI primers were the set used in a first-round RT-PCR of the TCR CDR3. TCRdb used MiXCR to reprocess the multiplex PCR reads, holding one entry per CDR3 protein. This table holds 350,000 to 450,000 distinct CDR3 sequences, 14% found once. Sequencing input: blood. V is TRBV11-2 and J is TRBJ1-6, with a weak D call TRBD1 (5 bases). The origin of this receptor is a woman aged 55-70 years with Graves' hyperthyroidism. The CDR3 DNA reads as TGTGCCAGCAGTATTCAATCCGGAGATCCGGGACGGTATAATTCACCCCTCCACTTT. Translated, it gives CASSIQSGDPGRYNSPLHF. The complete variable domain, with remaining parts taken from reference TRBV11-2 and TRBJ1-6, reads EAGVAQSPRYKIIEKRQSVAFWCNPISGHATLYWYQQILGQGPKLLIQFQNNGVVDDSQLPKDRFSAERLKGVDSTLKIQPAKLEDSAVYLCASSIQSGDPGRYNSPLHFGNGTRLTVT.